Given below is one T cell receptor (beta chain) in context. Antigen: not known. Primers included in the PCR were 60 Vbeta and 13 Jbeta primers. The assay was immunoSEQ multiplex PCR, and TCRdb's table has in-frame clones only and misses some. The sample includes more than 150,000 clones, over 75% of them seen just once. The sample comes from a study of cytomegalovirus exposure and HLA in healthy donors. Findings of the study overall: Among immune exposure information, only CMV serostatus was available. The study designated 150 to 200 TCR beta chains cytomegalovirus-associated.

CDR1 MGHRA and CDR2 YSYEKL come from the germline V gene. The length of the CDR3 is 16 residues. Losses at the gene ends were 2 bases for V and 2 bases for J; bases not matched to a gene: 3. The TCR sequence derives from a man aged 50 to 60 in good health and CMV-seropositive. The source material was PBMCs. The chain carries TRBV4-1 and TRBJ2-3; 11 positions match TRBD2. CDR3 nucleotides: TGCGCCAGCAGCCAATTACTAGCGGGGGTCACAGATACGCAGTATTTT. This encodes CASSQLLAGVTDTQYF.